Listed here are 3 T cell receptor beta chains from one sample, sequenced in a study of T cell responses to AZD1222 COVID-19 vaccine. Clones were sequenced by immunoSEQ multiplex PCR, and TCRdb holds only the in-frame ones, with some missing. Of about 110,000 clones listed, about 91% are singletons. The sample in question was peripheral blood, obtained on day 0 of AZD1222 vaccination. The receptor source for this set is an adult in good health.

V is TRBV4-1 and J is TRBJ2-1; D call uncertain. The germline V gene has CDR1 MGHRA and CDR2 YSYEKL. Trimming left V 4 bases short and J 0 bases short, with 16 bases between. The CDR3 consists of 17 residues. CDR3 residues: CASSPLPWPSSYNEQFF. CDR3 in DNA: TGCGCCAGCAGCCCCTTGCCGTGGCCCTCCTCCTACAATGAGCAGTTCTTC.

CDR3: CASSFGQGGFGYTF. The CDR3 nucleotides read TGTGCCAGCAGCTTTGGACAGGGCGGCTTCGGCTACACCTTC. The chain carries TRBV7-9 and TRBJ1-2; the match to TRBD1 covers 8 bases. This CDR3 contains 14 residues. With 3 bases clipped from V and 8 bases from J, the junction kept 8 bases outside the gene matches. Per germline, CDR1 SEHNR and CDR2 FQNEAQ (reference sequence). Full variable domain (missing parts from reference TRBV7-9 and TRBJ1-2): DTGVSQNPRHKITKRGQNVTFRCDPISEHNRLYWYRQTLGQGPEFLTYFQNEAQLEKSRLLSDRFSAERPKGSFSTLEIQRTEQGDSAMYLCASSFGQGGFGYTFGSGTRLTVV.

In this sample, this clone turned up a few times. The chain recombines TRBV4-1 with TRBJ1-2; 10 bases align to TRBD1. J gave up 3 bases and V 5 bases, and 6 bases lay outside the gene matches. This CDR3 region has 15 residues. Germline V lookup: CDR1 MGHRA, CDR2 YSYEKL. CDR3 DNA: TGCGCCAGCAGCTTTCGGGACAGGGGCTACTATGGCTACACCTTC. It yields the protein CASSFRDRGYYGYTF.